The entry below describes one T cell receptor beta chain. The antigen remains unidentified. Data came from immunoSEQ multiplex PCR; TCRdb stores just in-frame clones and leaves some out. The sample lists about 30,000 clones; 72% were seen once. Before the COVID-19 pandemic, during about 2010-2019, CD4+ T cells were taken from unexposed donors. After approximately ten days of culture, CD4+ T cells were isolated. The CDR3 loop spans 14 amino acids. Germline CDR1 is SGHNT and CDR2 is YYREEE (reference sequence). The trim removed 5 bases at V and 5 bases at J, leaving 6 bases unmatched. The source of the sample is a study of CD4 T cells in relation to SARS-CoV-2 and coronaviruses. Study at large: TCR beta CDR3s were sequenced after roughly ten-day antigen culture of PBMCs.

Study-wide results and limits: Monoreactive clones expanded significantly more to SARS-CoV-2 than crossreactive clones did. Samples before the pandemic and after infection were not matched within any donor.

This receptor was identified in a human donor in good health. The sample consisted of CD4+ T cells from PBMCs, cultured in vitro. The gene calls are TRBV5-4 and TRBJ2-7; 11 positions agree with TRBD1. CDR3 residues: CASSPDRGRHEQYF. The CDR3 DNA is TGTGCCAGCAGTCCGGACAGGGGGCGGCACGAGCAGTACTTC.